This T cell receptor (beta chain) was recorded in a study of blood T cell repertoires in COVID-19. Study-wide context: Both acute and convalescent COVID-19 samples were obtained from the United States, Italy and Spain. PBMCs, B-cell-depleted T cells, or T cells were the source of the cDNA or gDNA that made up the material.

Under the authors' procedure: Counts of nucleated cells, estimated from reference gene primer amplification, were obtained. Produced via immunoSEQ multiplex PCR; TCRdb's table is partial and in-frame only. The DNA was the basis for D and trimming; V, J and clone size are from that table. In the table there are 160,000 or so clones, over 80% of which are singletons. Germline CDR1 reads SNHLY; CDR2 reads FYNNEI. The CDR3 length is 12 residues. Deletions cut 6 bases from V and 5 bases from J, with 10 bases between. This clone has a handful of counts. Sequenced input: peripheral blood. The chain couples TRBV2 to TRBJ2-5; D is unclear. The source of this sequence is a man between 65 and 85 years old who had recovered from COVID-19. CDR3 DNA: TGTGCCAGCAGCAGAATACAGGAGACCCAGTACTTC. Residues: CASSRIQETQYF.